A selection of T cell receptor beta chains follows, all from one sample in a study of T cells in Graves' hyperthyroidism and ophthalmopathy. TCRdb itself ran the multiplex PCR reads through MiXCR, one entry per CDR3 protein. The sample contains roughly 600,000 distinct CDR3 sequences, about 14% of which appear only once. Input material: blood. These receptor sequences come from a woman in her fifties or sixties with Graves' ophthalmopathy. CDR3s include the opening cysteine and the closing phenylalanine or tryptophan. The order of the fields is clone size, V gene, J gene, D gene, CDR3 DNA, CDR3 protein. D genes are given only for firm matches. Rows give clone size only sometimes, using once, few, many, or a class for an expanded clone.

clone size: many
V gene: TRBV30
J gene: TRBJ1-1
D gene: TRBD1
CDR3 DNA: TGTGCCTGGAGGGGACAGCTGAACACTGAAGCTTTCTTT
CDR3 protein: CAWRGQLNTEAFF

clone size: NA
V gene: TRBV5-6
J gene: TRBJ2-3
D gene: TRBD2
CDR3 DNA: TGTGCCAGCAGCTTGGAAGGCGGGAGTGTGGATACGCAGTATTTT
CDR3 protein: CASSLEGGSVDTQYF

clone size: many
V gene: TRBV28
J gene: TRBJ1-1
D gene: NA
CDR3 DNA: TGTGCCAGCAGTCCCCGAAGGAATGAAGCTTTCTTT
CDR3 protein: CASSPRRNEAFF

clone size: many
V gene: TRBV7-2
J gene: TRBJ1-2
D gene: NA
CDR3 DNA: TGTGCCAGCAGCTTCGTCTCGGGGGGTAACTATGGCTACACCTTC
CDR3 protein: CASSFVSGGNYGYTF

clone size: many
V gene: TRBV5-5
J gene: TRBJ2-7
D gene: NA
CDR3 DNA: TGTGCCAGCAGCTTGGATGTCGGGGGGCAGTACTTC
CDR3 protein: CASSLDVGGQYF

clone size: NA
V gene: TRBV25-1
J gene: TRBJ1-1
D gene: TRBD1
CDR3 DNA: TGTGCCAGCAGTGAGGAGGGGGCCACTGAAGCTTTCTTT
CDR3 protein: CASSEEGATEAFF

clone size: NA
V gene: TRBV11-2
J gene: TRBJ2-1
D gene: TRBD2
CDR3 DNA: TGTGCCAGCAGCGTAAACAGCGGGAGGGCCCTTTTTCAGTTCTTC
CDR3 protein: CASSVNSGRALFQFF

clone size: many
V gene: TRBV6-1
J gene: TRBJ2-7
D gene: NA
CDR3 DNA: TGTGCCAGCAGTGAAAGGGAGACAAACTCCTACGAGCAGTACTTC
CDR3 protein: CASSERETNSYEQYF

clone size: many
V gene: TRBV20-1
J gene: TRBJ1-2
D gene: NA
CDR3 DNA: TGCAGTGCTAGAGATCCTACGCCGGGAAATACCTATGGCTACACCTTC
CDR3 protein: CSARDPTPGNTYGYTF

clone size: many
V gene: TRBV28
J gene: TRBJ1-2
D gene: TRBD1
CDR3 DNA: TGTGCCAGCAGCCTCAGGACAGGGTTCTATGGCTACACCTTC
CDR3 protein: CASSLRTGFYGYTF

clone size: many
V gene: TRBV11-2
J gene: TRBJ1-1
D gene: NA
CDR3 DNA: TGTGCCAGCAGCTTCCCTTCTGGGGGATCTGAAGCTTTCTTT
CDR3 protein: CASSFPSGGSEAFF

clone size: few
V gene: TRBV15
J gene: TRBJ1-1
D gene: TRBD1
CDR3 DNA: TGTGCCACCAGCAGAGGACAGGGGGGTTTGGCTTTCTTT
CDR3 protein: CATSRGQGGLAFF

clone size: few
V gene: TRBV27
J gene: TRBJ1-2
D gene: NA
CDR3 DNA: TGTGCCAGCAAACGGCCAGGGAACTATGGCTACACCTTC
CDR3 protein: CASKRPGNYGYTF

clone size: NA
V gene: TRBV25-1
J gene: TRBJ2-1
D gene: NA
CDR3 DNA: TGTGCCAGCAGTGACTTGTCCGGGCCCAATGAGCAGTTCTTC
CDR3 protein: CASSDLSGPNEQFF

clone size: NA
V gene: TRBV19
J gene: TRBJ1-2
D gene: TRBD1
CDR3 DNA: TGTGCCAGTAGGGACGACAGGGGCGGCTACACCTTC
CDR3 protein: CASRDDRGGYTF

clone size: many
V gene: TRBV20-1
J gene: TRBJ1-5
D gene: NA
CDR3 DNA: TGCAGTGCCACCCGGGACATAAGCAATCAGCCCCAGCATTTT
CDR3 protein: CSATRDISNQPQHF

clone size: many
V gene: TRBV28
J gene: TRBJ1-1
D gene: NA
CDR3 DNA: TGTGCCAGCAGTTTACCAGGGATCATAAGGAGCACTGAAGCTTTCTTT
CDR3 protein: CASSLPGIIRSTEAFF

clone size: NA
V gene: TRBV9
J gene: TRBJ2-3
D gene: TRBD2
CDR3 DNA: TGTGCCAGCAGCTTCGGGTGGACTAGCGGACACACAGATACGCAGTATTTT
CDR3 protein: CASSFGWTSGHTDTQYF

clone size: NA
V gene: TRBV5-1
J gene: TRBJ2-5
D gene: NA
CDR3 DNA: TGCGCCAGCAGCTTCGGGGGCGCGGAGGAGACCCAGTACTTC
CDR3 protein: CASSFGGAEETQYF

clone size: few
V gene: TRBV10-2
J gene: TRBJ2-7
D gene: TRBD2
CDR3 DNA: TGCGCCAGCAGCCTCAATCCGGGACTAGCGGGACCAGTCTACGAGCAGTACTTC
CDR3 protein: CASSLNPGLAGPVYEQYF

clone size: many
V gene: TRBV5-1
J gene: TRBJ2-7
D gene: NA
CDR3 DNA: TGCGCCAGCAGTCAGGGTCCAGGGTACGAGCAGTACTTC
CDR3 protein: CASSQGPGYEQYF

clone size: few
V gene: TRBV6-2/TRBV6-3
J gene: TRBJ2-3
D gene: NA
CDR3 DNA: TGTGCCAGCAGAACCCATCGGCGGGATCTGCGCACAGATACGCAGTATTTT
CDR3 protein: CASRTHRRDLRTDTQYF